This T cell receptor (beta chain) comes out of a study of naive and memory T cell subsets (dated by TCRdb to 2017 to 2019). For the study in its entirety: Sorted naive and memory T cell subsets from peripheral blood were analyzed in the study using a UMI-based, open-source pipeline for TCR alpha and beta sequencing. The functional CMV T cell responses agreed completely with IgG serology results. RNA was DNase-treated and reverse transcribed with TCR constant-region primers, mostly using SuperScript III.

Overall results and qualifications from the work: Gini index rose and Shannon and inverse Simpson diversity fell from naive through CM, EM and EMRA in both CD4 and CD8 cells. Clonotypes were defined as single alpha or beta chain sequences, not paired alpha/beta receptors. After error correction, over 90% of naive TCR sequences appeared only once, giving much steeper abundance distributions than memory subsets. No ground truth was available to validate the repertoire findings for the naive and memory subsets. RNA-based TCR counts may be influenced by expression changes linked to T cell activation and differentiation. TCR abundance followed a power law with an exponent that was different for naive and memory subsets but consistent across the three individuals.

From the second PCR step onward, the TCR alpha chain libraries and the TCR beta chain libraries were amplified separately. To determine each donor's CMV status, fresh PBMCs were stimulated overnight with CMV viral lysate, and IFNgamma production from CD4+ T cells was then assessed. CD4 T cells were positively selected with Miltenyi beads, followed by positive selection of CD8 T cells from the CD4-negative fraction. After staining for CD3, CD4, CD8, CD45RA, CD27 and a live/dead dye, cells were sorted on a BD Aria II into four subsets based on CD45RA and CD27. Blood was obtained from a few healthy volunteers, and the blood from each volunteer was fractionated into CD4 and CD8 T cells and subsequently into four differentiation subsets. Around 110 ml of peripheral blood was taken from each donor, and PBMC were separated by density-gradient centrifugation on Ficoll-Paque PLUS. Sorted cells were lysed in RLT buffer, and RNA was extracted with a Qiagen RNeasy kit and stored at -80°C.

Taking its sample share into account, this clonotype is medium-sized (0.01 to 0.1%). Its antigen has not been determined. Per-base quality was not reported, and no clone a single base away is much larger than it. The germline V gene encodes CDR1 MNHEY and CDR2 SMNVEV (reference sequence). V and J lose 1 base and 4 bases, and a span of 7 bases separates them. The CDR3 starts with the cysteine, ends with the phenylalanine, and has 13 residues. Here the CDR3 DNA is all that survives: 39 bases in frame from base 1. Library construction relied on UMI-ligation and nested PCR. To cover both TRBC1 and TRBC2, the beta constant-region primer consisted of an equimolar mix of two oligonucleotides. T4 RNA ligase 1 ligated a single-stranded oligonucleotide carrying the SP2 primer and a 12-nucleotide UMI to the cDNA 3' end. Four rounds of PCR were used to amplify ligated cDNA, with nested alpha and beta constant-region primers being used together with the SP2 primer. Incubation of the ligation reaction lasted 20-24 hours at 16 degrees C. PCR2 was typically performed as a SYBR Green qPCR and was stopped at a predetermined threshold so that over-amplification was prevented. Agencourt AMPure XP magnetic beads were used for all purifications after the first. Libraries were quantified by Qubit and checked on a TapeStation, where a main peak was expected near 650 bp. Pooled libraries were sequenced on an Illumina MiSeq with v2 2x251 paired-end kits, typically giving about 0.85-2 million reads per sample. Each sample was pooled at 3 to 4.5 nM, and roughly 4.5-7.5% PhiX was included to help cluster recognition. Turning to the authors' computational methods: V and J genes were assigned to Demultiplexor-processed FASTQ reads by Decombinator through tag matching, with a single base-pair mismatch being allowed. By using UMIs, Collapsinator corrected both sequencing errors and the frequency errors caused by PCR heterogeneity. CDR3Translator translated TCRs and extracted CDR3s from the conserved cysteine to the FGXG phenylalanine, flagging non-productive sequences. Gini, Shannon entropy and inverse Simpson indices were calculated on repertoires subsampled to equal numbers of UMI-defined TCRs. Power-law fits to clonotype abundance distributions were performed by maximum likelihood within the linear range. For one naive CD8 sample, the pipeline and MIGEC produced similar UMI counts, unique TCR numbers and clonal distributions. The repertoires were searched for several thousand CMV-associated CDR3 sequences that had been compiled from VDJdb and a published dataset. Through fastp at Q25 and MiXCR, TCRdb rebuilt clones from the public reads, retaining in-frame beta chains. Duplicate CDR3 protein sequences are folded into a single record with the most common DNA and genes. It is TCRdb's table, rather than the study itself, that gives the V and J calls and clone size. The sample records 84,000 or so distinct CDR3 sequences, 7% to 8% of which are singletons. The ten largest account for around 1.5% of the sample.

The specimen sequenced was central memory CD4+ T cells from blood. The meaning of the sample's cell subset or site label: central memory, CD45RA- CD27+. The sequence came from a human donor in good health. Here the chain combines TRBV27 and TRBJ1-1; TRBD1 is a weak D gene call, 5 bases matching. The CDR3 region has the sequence CASSLWGSTEAFF. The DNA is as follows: TGTGCCAGCAGTTTATGGGGGAGCACTGAAGCTTTCTTT.